The entry that follows covers one T cell receptor beta chain sequence. Germline values: CDR1 SGDLS, CDR2 YYNGEE. The CDR3 consists of 13 residues. Trimming cost V 4 bases and J 0 bases, with 4 bases left between them. This sample is part of a study of blood T cell repertoires in COVID-19. Using immunoSEQ multiplex PCR, the repertoire was profiled, and TCRdb retains in-frame clones only, with some absent. In the table there are fewer than 250,000 clones, approximately 88% of which are singletons. This clonotype was obtained from a woman under 30 who had recovered from COVID-19. Source material: PBMCs or T cells enriched from blood (not recorded which). J is TRBJ2-2 and V is TRBV9, with D unclear. In nucleotides, the CDR3 is TGTGCCAGCAGCCCATCGAACACCGGGGAGCTGTTTTTT. Translation gives CASSPSNTGELFF.